This T cell receptor (beta chain) came from a study of blood T cell repertoires in COVID-19. At the level of the study: The samples span acute and convalescent COVID-19 from the United States, Italy and Spain. The analysed material was cDNA or gDNA that came from T cells, B-cell-depleted T cells, or PBMCs.

Methods used by the authors: Quantification of nucleated cells was approximated via reference gene primer amplification. Assay used: immunoSEQ multiplex PCR; TCRdb lists only in-frame clones, some missing. That table furnishes V, J and clone size, whereas the DNA furnished D and trimming. The table has around 75,000 clones, roughly 91% seen once. Germline CDR1 and CDR2: MNHEY and SVGAGI. V gave up 6 bases and J gave up 0 bases, with 11 bases separating them. CDR3 length equals 14 residues. V usage is TRBV6-5 and J usage is TRBJ1-1; tentatively, D is TRBD1 (6 bases). Sequencing was done on a sample of peripheral blood. The source of this sequence is a human donor in a cohort sampled during active COVID-19. The CDR3 loop is CASSRQALNTEAFF. The CDR3 region has the DNA TGTGCCAGCAGCCGACAGGCCCTGAACACTGAAGCTTTCTTT.